Listed below are T cell receptor beta chains from one sample, sequenced in a study of blood T cell repertoires in COVID-19. Clones were read by immunoSEQ multiplex PCR, and TCRdb kept only the in-frame ones, dropping some. The table shows approximately 220,000 clones, with about 88% occurring only once. Sequenced sample: PBMCs or T cells enriched from blood (not recorded which). These receptor sequences come from a woman aged 25-40 years who had recovered from COVID-19. Each CDR3 is given without its conserved first and last residue.

V | CDR3
TRBV3-1/TRBV3-2 | ASSQVTGGGGYT
TRBV27 | ASSSRQGNTEAF
TRBV28 | ASSFLAGFRNNEQF
TRBV7-6 | ASSSSGGAWYEQF
TRBV7-2 | ASSLRTSGGAGDTQY
TRBV7-2 | ASSFLAGVDYGYT
TRBV15 | ATQDQGGLYNQPQH
TRBV10-3 | AISEVRGQDNEKLF
TRBV29-1 | SVGAGRDYGYT
TRBV2 | ASSAATGSTEAF
TRBV6-5 | ASSYEWGTNEKLF
TRBV2 | ASRMTVLNSPLH